The 7 T cell receptor delta chains below were found in one sample sequenced in a study of gamma-delta T cells after stem cell transplantation. TCRdb re-analyzed the RT-PCR reads via CATT. The data hold 1,500 or so delta-chain clones, with under 2.5% observed a single time. The sample taken for sequencing was gamma-delta T cells. These receptors all stem from a human donor. It is not recorded whose cells these are; they may come from a transplant donor.

A remark on this clone: It is likely a read error: a sequence one base away is far more abundant. The chain couples TRDV2 to TRDJ1, with 9 bases matching TRDD3. After removal of 3 bases from V and 0 bases from J, the junction contained 34 bases not matched to a gene. Germline V gives CDR1 GEAIGNYY, CDR2 EKD. This CDR3 comprises 25 residues. The CDR3 sequence: CACDALVSGGSSPSQEANYTDKLIF. The CDR3 nucleotides are TGTGCCTGTGACGCCCTGGTATCTGGGGGATCATCTCCCAGTCAGGAGGCTAATTACACCGATAAACTCATCTTT.

The V gene is TRDV2, the J gene TRDJ1; 13 positions match TRDD3. V was clipped by 0 bases and J by 0 bases; unmatched bases: 9. Germline loops: CDR1 GEAIGNYY, CDR2 EKD. CDR3 length equals 19 residues. The CDR3 bases are TGTGCCTGTGACACCCTACTGGGGGATACGCGAGGGCACACCGATAAACTCATCTTT. Its translation: CACDTLLGDTRGHTDKLIF.

A note on this clone: A read error likely explains this, since a far larger clone differs by one base. Different DNA sequences within this sample yield the same CDR3. The gene calls are TRDV2 and TRDJ3; TRDD3 matches at 9 bases. The germline V gene encodes CDR1 GEAIGNYY and CDR2 EKD. This CDR3 comprises 16 residues. V was clipped by 0 bases and J by 12 bases; unmatched bases: 8. CDR3 in DNA: TGTGCCTGTGACACCGTAACTGGGGATACGAACCGACAGATGTTTTTC. This translates into CACDTVTGDTNRQMFF.

Concerning this clone itself: The TCRdb protein comes from a much larger clone and disagrees with this DNA's translation at residue 5, likely due to a read error; the protein given here is derived from the DNA. The chain joins TRDV2 to TRDJ1; 11 bases are shared with TRDD3. V trimming: 3 bases; J trimming: 0 bases; junction bases outside the gene matches: 11. The CDR3 totals 18 residues. The germline V gene has CDR1 GEAIGNYY and CDR2 EKD. Written as DNA, the CDR3 is TGTGCCTGTGACGCGCTGGGGGATACCACACTGTACACCGATAAACTCATCTTT. As protein: CACDALGDTTLYTDKLIF.

This clone is termed large. The sample has other DNA sequences that encode this CDR3 too. The genes are TRDV2 and TRDJ1; 11 nucleotides align to TRDD3. The CDR3 is 20 residues long. In germline, CDR1 is GEAIGNYY, CDR2 EKD. V lost 0 bases and J lost 0; bases outside the gene matches: 14. CDR3 bases: TGTGCCTGTGACACCGTATTACTGGGGGATATAGTTGGAAACACCGATAAACTCATCTTT. This translates into CACDTVLLGDIVGNTDKLIF.

In its sample, this clone is medium-sized. This sequence is one base from a far larger clone and is likely a read error. The rearrangement joins TRDV2 to TRDJ1; 10 nucleotides line up with TRDD3. V shed 3 bases, J shed 2 bases, and the junction held 14 bases outside the gene matches. The germline gives CDR1 GEAIGNYY, CDR2 EKD. There are 18 residues in the CDR3. The CDR3 loop reads CACDALLGDARGTDKLIF. Here the CDR3 DNA reads TGTGCCTGTGACGCCCTACTGGGGGATGCGCGAGGGACCGATAAACTCATCTTT.

This clone is large. In the same sample, other DNA sequences code for this CDR3. The V gene is TRDV2, the J gene TRDJ1; 9 bases are shared with TRDD3. After removal of 3 bases from V and 0 bases from J, the junction contained 10 bases not matched to a gene. CDR1 is GEAIGNYY, CDR2 EKD, per germline. This CDR3 contains 17 residues. The CDR3 protein is CACDPLGGYRNTDKLIF. The CDR3 region has the DNA TGTGCCTGTGACCCCCTTGGGGGATATAGGAACACCGATAAACTCATCTTT.